Below, 8 T cell receptor beta chains from the same sample are listed, as sequenced in a study of cytomegalovirus exposure and HLA in healthy donors. Primers included in the PCR were 60 Vbeta and 13 Jbeta primers. Data came from immunoSEQ multiplex PCR; TCRdb stores just in-frame clones and leaves some out. The profile shows under 200,000 clones, around 80% of them singletons. The sequencing sample was made of PBMCs. The receptor set was obtained from a male donor in good health and CMV-seropositive.

The chain carries TRBV7-9 and TRBJ2-7, with TRBD1 identical over 7 bases. The CDR3 runs 13 residues. Germline V CDR1 and CDR2: SEHNR, FQNEAQ (reference sequence). V trimming: 6 bases; J trimming: 3 bases; junction bases outside the gene matches: 5. CDR3 in amino acids: CASSHDRDYEQYF. The CDR3 nucleotides are TGTGCCAGCAGTCACGACAGGGACTACGAGCAGTACTTC.

This clone showed up just a few times. This chain links TRBV5-1 with TRBJ1-2; a weak D match, TRBD1 (5 bases). The CDR3 extends over 17 amino acids. Trimming removed 0 bases at V and 0 bases at J, with 15 bases between. CDR1 SGHRS and CDR2 YFSETQ come from the germline V gene. CDR3 coding DNA: TGCGCCAGCAGCTTGGGGCCCGGGGGAACAGCTAACTATGGCTACACCTTC. The encoded protein is CASSLGPGGTANYGYTF.

The chain recombines TRBV15 with TRBJ2-2; D not certain. V lost 1 base and J 0 bases, leaving 9 bases between the germline ends. This CDR3 has 16 amino acids. Germline V gene lookup returns CDR1 LNHNV and CDR2 YYDKDF (reference sequence). Here the CDR3 DNA reads TGTGCCACCAGCAGAGGGGCCGCATCGAACACCGGGGAGCTGTTTTTT. It encodes CATSRGAASNTGELFF. Variable domain in full (rest from reference TRBV15 and TRBJ2-2): DAMVIQNPRYQVTQFGKPVTLSCSQTLNHNVMYWYQQKSSQAPKLLFHYYDKDFNNEADTPDNFQSRRPNTSFCFLDIRSPGLGDTAMYLCATSRGAASNTGELFFGEGSRLTVL.

This rearrangement joins TRBV18 to TRBJ1-1, with D uncertain. Germline CDR1 and CDR2: KGHSH and LQKENI. The V end lost 0 bases, the J end lost 1 base, and 3 bases lay between the germline ends. The CDR3 has 13 residues. CDR3 DNA sequence: TGTGCCAGCTCACCACCCCGGAACACTGAAGCTTTCTTT. As protein: CASSPPRNTEAFF.

In the case of this clone: Other DNA sequences from this sample encode an identical CDR3 as well. The V call is TRBV20-1, the J call TRBJ2-7, with a weak D call TRBD1 (6 bases). The CDR3 is 11 amino acids. In germline, CDR1 is DFQATT, CDR2 SNEGSKA (reference sequence). Trimming took 3 bases from V and 3 from J, leaving 6 bases between them. In DNA form, the CDR3 reads TGCAGTGCTAGGACAGGCTACGAGCAGTACTTC. Translated: CSARTGYEQYF.

V usage is TRBV19 and J usage is TRBJ2-7; 10 bases are shared with TRBD2. The J segment lost 2 bases and the V segment lost 8 bases, leaving 6 bases of the junction unmatched. From germline, CDR1 is LNHDA and CDR2 SQIVND (reference sequence). CDR3 length: 14 residues. CDR3 protein: CASVAGGPPYEQYF. The CDR3 DNA sequence: TGTGCCAGTGTAGCGGGAGGCCCCCCCTACGAGCAGTACTTC. The full variable domain, its missing parts supplied by reference TRBV19 and TRBJ2-7, is DGGITQSPKYLFRKEGQNVTLSCEQNLNHDAMYWYRQDPGQGLRLIYYSQIVNDFQKGDIAEGYSVSREKKESFPLTVTSAQKNPTAFYLCASVAGGPPYEQYFGPGTRLTVT.

The chain has TRBV21-1 and TRBJ2-5; the table's D call, TRBD2, has no DNA check behind it. The end of the DNA fits TRBJ2-7 better, so the J call may be wrong. TRBV21-1 is a recognized pseudogene. This CDR3 is 17 amino acids long. Here the CDR3 reads CASSGRFRTSGRYEQYF. The CDR3 DNA is TGTGCCAGCAGCGGTAGGTTCCGGACTAGCGGGAGGTACGAGCAGTACTTC.

This chain uses TRBV29-1 with TRBJ1-4; 8 bases are a match to TRBD1. V dropped 3 bases and J dropped 8; count of bases not matched to a gene: 11. Germline V CDR1 and CDR2: SQVTM, ANQGSEA. The length of the CDR3 is 15 residues. The CDR3 loop is CSVDLTSGGGEKLFF. The DNA of the CDR3 is TGCAGCGTTGACCTCACCTCAGGGGGCGGAGAAAAACTGTTTTTT.